This T cell receptor (beta chain) stems from a study of shared clonotypes between healthy human individuals. Study information: Three plates each covered CD4 naive and memory; CD8 naive two, CD8 memory one. Whole-study results and caveats: Represented diversity (both genetic and exposure-history) was limited by the small number of donors.

This CDR3 comprises 13 residues. The germline CDR1 and CDR2 sequences are SGHDN and FVKESK. After removal of 3 bases from V and 8 bases from J, the junction contained 1 base not matched to a gene. Of note for this clone: The antigen is undetermined.

Deep was the level used in running the assay. Here immunoSEQ multiplex PCR was the method, and the copy in TCRdb shows in-frame clones only, minus some. This table holds 2 million to 2.5 million clones, around 95% found once. This TCR was sampled from a man between 18 and 35 years old in good health. Sample: naive CD4+ T cells sorted from blood. Subset meaning: CD45RA+ positively selected. The chain combines TRBV14 with TRBJ1-6; 7 bases are shared with TRBD1. In nucleotides, the CDR3 is TGTGCCAGCAGCCACGGGACAGATTCACCCCTCCACTTT. Its protein product is CASSHGTDSPLHF.